This T cell receptor (beta chain) was identified during a study of cytomegalovirus exposure and HLA in healthy donors. General observations from the study: The authors enumerated over 150 TCR beta chains as linked to cytomegalovirus. Analysis was carried out at a later point, and it linked a missense DCLRE1C variant to TCR beta V- and J-gene trimming. TCR beta sequences numbering more than 15,000 were associated with HLA alleles at 0.05 false discovery rate in a later analysis.

Amplification used 60 Vbeta primers and 13 Jbeta primers. Sequencing used immunoSEQ multiplex PCR; TCRdb keeps in-frame clones, though not all of them. The data contain 150,000 to 200,000 clones, around 76% of them singletons. Germline CDR1 reads MNHEY; CDR2 reads SVGAGI. Trimming took off 0 bases at V and 6 bases at J, with 5 bases between the two ends. The CDR3 is made up of 13 amino acids. As for this clone: Its antigen is still unknown.

Likely unrecorded immune exposures existed in these nominally healthy donors. Sequencing was done on a sample of PBMCs. The rearrangement joins TRBV6-5 to TRBJ2-2; D gene uncertain. This clonotype was obtained from a woman aged 40 to 49 in good health and CMV-seronegative. The CDR3 DNA reads TGTGCCAGCAGTTACTCGGCGGCCGGGGAGCTGTTTTTT. It translates to CASSYSAAGELFF.